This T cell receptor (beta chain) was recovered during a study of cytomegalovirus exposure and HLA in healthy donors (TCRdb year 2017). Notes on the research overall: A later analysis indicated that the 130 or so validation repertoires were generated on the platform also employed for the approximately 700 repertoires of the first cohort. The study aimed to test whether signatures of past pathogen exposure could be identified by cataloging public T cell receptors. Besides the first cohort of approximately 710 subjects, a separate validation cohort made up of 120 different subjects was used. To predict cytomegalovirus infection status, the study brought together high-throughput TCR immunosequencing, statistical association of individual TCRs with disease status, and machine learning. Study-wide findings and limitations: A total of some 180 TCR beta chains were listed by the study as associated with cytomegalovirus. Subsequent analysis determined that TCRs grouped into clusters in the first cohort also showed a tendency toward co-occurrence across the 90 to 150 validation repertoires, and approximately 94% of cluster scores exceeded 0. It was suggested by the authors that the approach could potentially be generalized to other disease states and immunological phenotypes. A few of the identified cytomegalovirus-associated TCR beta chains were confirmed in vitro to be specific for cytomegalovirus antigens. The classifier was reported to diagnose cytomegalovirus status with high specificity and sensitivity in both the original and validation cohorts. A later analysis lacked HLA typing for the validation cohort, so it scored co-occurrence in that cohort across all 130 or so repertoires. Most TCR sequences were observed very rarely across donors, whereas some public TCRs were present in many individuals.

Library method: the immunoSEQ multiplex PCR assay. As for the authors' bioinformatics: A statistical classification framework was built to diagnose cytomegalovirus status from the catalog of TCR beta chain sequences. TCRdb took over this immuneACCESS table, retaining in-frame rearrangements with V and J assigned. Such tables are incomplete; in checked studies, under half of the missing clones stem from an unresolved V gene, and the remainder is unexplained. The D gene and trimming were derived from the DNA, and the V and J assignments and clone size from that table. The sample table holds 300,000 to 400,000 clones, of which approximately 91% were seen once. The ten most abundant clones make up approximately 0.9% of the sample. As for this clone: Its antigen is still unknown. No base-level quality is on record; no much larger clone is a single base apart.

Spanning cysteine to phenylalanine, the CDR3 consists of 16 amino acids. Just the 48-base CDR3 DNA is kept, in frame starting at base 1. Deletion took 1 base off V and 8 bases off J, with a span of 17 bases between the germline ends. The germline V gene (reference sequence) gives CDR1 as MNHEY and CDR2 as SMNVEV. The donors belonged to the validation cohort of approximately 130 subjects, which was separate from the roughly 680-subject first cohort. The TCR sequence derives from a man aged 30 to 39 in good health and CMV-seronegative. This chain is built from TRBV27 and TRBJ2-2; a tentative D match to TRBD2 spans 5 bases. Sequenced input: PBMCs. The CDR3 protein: CASSLFRPPGGGELFF. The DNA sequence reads TGTGCCAGCAGTTTATTTCGGCCGCCTGGAGGTGGGGAGCTGTTTTTT.